Listed below are T cell receptor beta chains from one sample, sequenced in a study of shared clonotypes between healthy human individuals. TCRdb's table, derived via immunoSEQ multiplex PCR, lists solely in-frame clones and lacks some. In the table there are over a million clones, 95% to 99% of which are singletons. The sample was naive CD4+ T cells sorted from blood. The source is a man aged 25 to 40 in good health. The CDR3 runs from the conserved cysteine through the conserved F or W. D genes are given only for firm matches. The size entry is marked missing in some rows and otherwise reads once, few, many or a size class.

V: TRBV28
size: -
J: TRBJ2-2
D: -
CDR3: CASSPPGIPRVNTGELFF
DNA: TGTGCCAGCAGTCCCCCCGGGATTCCGAGGGTAAACACCGGGGAGCTGTTTTTT

V: TRBV5-1
size: -
J: TRBJ1-1
D: -
CDR3: CASSLRESMNTEAFF
DNA: TGCGCCAGCAGCTTGAGGGAATCCATGAACACTGAAGCTTTCTTT

V: TRBV19
size: -
J: TRBJ2-2
D: TRBD2
CDR3: CASSMITSGSGELFF
DNA: TGTGCCAGTAGTATGATAACTAGCGGATCCGGGGAGCTGTTTTTT

V: TRBV5-1
size: -
J: TRBJ2-1
D: -
CDR3: CASSPGLKPGLFNEQFF
DNA: TGCGCCAGCAGCCCTGGCCTGAAACCGGGACTCTTCAATGAGCAGTTCTTC

V: TRBV18
size: -
J: TRBJ2-3
D: TRBD2
CDR3: CASSPLPSGSLTDTQYF
DNA: TGTGCCAGCTCACCACTCCCTAGCGGGAGTCTCACAGATACGCAGTATTTT

V: TRBV7-3
size: -
J: TRBJ2-1
D: TRBD1
CDR3: CASSLTGDRVTYNEQFF
DNA: TGTGCCAGCAGCTTAACAGGAGACAGGGTCACCTACAATGAGCAGTTCTTC

V: TRBV27
size: -
J: TRBJ2-5
D: -
CDR3: CARRIETQYF
DNA: TGTGCCAGGCGTATAGAGACCCAGTACTTC

V: TRBV5-1
size: -
J: TRBJ2-5
D: TRBD2
CDR3: CASDLGGGGRRETQYF
DNA: TGCGCCAGCGATCTCGGGGGTGGCGGGAGACGGGAGACCCAGTACTTC

V: TRBV27
size: -
J: TRBJ1-5
D: -
CDR3: CASSPLQGLGNQPQHF
DNA: TGTGCCAGCAGTCCATTGCAGGGGTTGGGCAATCAGCCCCAGCATTTT

V: TRBV27
size: -
J: TRBJ2-7
D: -
CDR3: CASGGSFSSYEQYF
DNA: TGTGCCAGCGGAGGCTCTTTTAGCTCCTACGAGCAGTACTTC

V: TRBV18
size: few
J: TRBJ2-5
D: -
CDR3: CASSPTQETQYF
DNA: TGTGCCAGCTCACCGACCCAAGAGACCCAGTACTTC

V: TRBV5-1
size: -
J: TRBJ1-4
D: TRBD1
CDR3: CASSSVGTGGRKATNEKLFF
DNA: TGCGCCAGCAGCTCCGTCGGGACAGGGGGCAGAAAGGCAACTAATGAAAAACTGTTTTTT

V: TRBV7-6
size: -
J: TRBJ2-7
D: TRBD2
CDR3: CASSLELAGWSEQYF
DNA: TGTGCCAGCAGCTTAGAACTAGCGGGATGGTCCGAGCAGTACTTC

V: TRBV21-1
size: -
J: TRBJ2-3
D: -
CDR3: CASSKAEESTDTQYF
DNA: TGTGCCAGCAGCAAAGCAGAGGAAAGCACAGATACGCAGTATTTT

V: TRBV9
size: -
J: TRBJ2-2
D: -
CDR3: CASSVGSGELFF
DNA: TGTGCCAGCAGCGTAGGGTCCGGGGAGCTGTTTTTT

V: TRBV5-1
size: -
J: TRBJ2-3
D: TRBD2
CDR3: CASSLGDAGGSDTQYF
DNA: TGCGCCAGCAGCCTGGGCGATGCGGGAGGGTCAGATACGCAGTATTTT

V: TRBV27
size: -
J: TRBJ2-7
D: -
CDR3: CASRSHRVLGEQYF
DNA: TGTGCCAGCAGATCGCACAGGGTATTAGGCGAGCAGTACTTC

V: TRBV29-1
size: -
J: TRBJ2-1
D: TRBD2
CDR3: CSAQVRLAGGVIDNEQFF
DNA: TGCAGCGCCCAAGTGAGACTAGCGGGAGGCGTAATTGACAATGAGCAGTTCTTC

V: TRBV2
size: -
J: TRBJ2-7
D: TRBD1
CDR3: CASRGGRGPYERSF
DNA: TGTGCCAGCAGGGGAGGCAGGGGGCCCTACGAGCGTTCCTTC

V: TRBV7-6
size: -
J: TRBJ2-7
D: TRBD2
CDR3: CASSLAIGGRGEQYF
DNA: TGTGCCAGCAGCTTAGCGATCGGCGGGAGGGGCGAGCAGTACTTC

V: TRBV5-5
size: -
J: TRBJ2-7
D: -
CDR3: CASSFQPTRDISYEQYF
DNA: TGTGCCAGCAGCTTTCAACCAACCCGGGACATTTCCTACGAGCAGTACTTC

V: TRBV5-1
size: -
J: TRBJ2-5
D: -
CDR3: CASSQVSREETQYF
DNA: TGCGCCAGCAGCCAAGTATCAAGGGAAGAGACCCAGTACTTC

V: TRBV4-1
size: -
J: TRBJ2-1
D: -
CDR3: CASSQRDNEQFF
DNA: TGCGCCAGCAGCCAAAGAGACAATGAGCAGTTCTTC

V: TRBV6-5
size: -
J: TRBJ1-5
D: -
CDR3: CASSYVWGLDQPQHF
DNA: TGTGCCAGCAGTTACGTGTGGGGTCTCGATCAGCCCCAGCATTTT

V: TRBV5-1
size: -
J: TRBJ2-1
D: TRBD2
CDR3: CASSTGLATIQNNEQFF
DNA: TGCGCCAGCAGCACGGGACTAGCGACGATACAGAACAATGAGCAGTTCTTC

V: TRBV5-4
size: -
J: TRBJ2-1
D: TRBD2
CDR3: CASSLEWREIGEQFF
DNA: TGTGCCAGCAGCTTGGAGTGGCGGGAGATCGGTGAGCAGTTCTTC

V: TRBV10-3
size: -
J: TRBJ2-1
D: -
CDR3: CAISESGEQFF
DNA: TGTGCCATCAGTGAGTCAGGTGAGCAGTTCTTC

V: TRBV7-6
size: -
J: TRBJ1-1
D: -
CDR3: CASSLLGGGNTEAFF
DNA: TGTGCCAGCAGCTTATTAGGTGGCGGTAACACTGAAGCTTTCTTT